Listed here are 14 T cell receptor beta chains from one sample, sequenced in a study of CD8 T cells in ankylosing spondylitis. TCRdb reprocessed the 5' RACE reads via MiXCR and lists one record per CDR3 protein. The sample holds hundreds of thousands of distinct CDR3 sequences; 20% to 25% are singletons and the top ten take around 3.2%. Input material: blood, either unsorted or a sorted T cell fraction (not recorded which). These receptors all come from a female donor with ankylosing spondylitis or in good health (not recorded which).

The CDR3 spells CSVEPGGNTEAFF. The DNA of the CDR3 is TGCAGCGTTGAACCAGGGGGAAACACTGAAGCTTTCTTT. The V call is TRBV29-1, the J call TRBJ1-1, with 7 bases aligning to TRBD1. The CDR3 consists of 13 residues. V dropped 2 bases and J dropped 2; count of bases not matched to a gene: 2. From germline, CDR1 is SQVTM and CDR2 ANQGSEA. The full variable domain, completed using reference TRBV29-1 and TRBJ1-1, is SAVISQKPSRDICQRGTSLTIQCQVDSQVTMMFWYRQQPGQSLTLIATANQGSEATYESGFVIDKFPISRPNLTFSTLTVSNMSPEDSSIYLCSVEPGGNTEAFFGQGTRLTVV.

The rearrangement uses TRBV6-1 and TRBJ2-3, with D perhaps matching TRBD2 (5 bases). The CDR3 covers 16 residues. Germline V gene sequence: CDR1 MNHNS, CDR2 SASEGT. V shed 5 bases and J shed 1 base, with 16 bases lying between them. The DNA of the CDR3 is TGTGCCAGCAGTACCGGACTCCCGCGGCGCACAGATACGCAGTATTTT. Translation gives CASSTGLPRRTDTQYF.

This clonotype was observed a handful of times. V usage is TRBV11-3 and J usage is TRBJ2-1; tentatively, D is TRBD2 (6 bases). V gave up 1 base and J gave up 0 bases, with 10 bases separating them. Germline V gives CDR1 SGHNT, CDR2 YENEEA. The CDR3 spans 16 residues. The CDR3 sequence is CASSLGGGNSYNEQFF. The CDR3 DNA reads TGTGCCAGCAGCTTAGGAGGCGGGAACTCCTACAATGAGCAGTTCTTC.

This clonotype was observed a few times. The V and J genes are TRBV7-2 and TRBJ1-1, with TRBD1 matching 7 bases. Germline CDR1 reads SGHTA; CDR2 reads FQGNSA. V lost 5 bases to trimming and J lost 1 base; unmatched junction nucleotides: 4. This CDR3 spans 14 amino acids. The CDR3 DNA reads as TGTGCCAGCAGCATCCGACAGGGGAACACTGAAGCTTTCTTT. Its protein is CASSIRQGNTEAFF.

This clonotype was observed a handful of times. V and J are TRBV5-4 and TRBJ2-7; no reliable D call. Looked up from germline, CDR1 is SGHNT and CDR2 is YYREEE (reference sequence). With 7 bases removed from V and 2 bases from J, the gap between germline ends came to 16 bases. This CDR3 contains 14 residues. CDR3 amino acids: CASSIGRRTYEQYF. The CDR3 bases are TGTGCCAGCTCGATCGGGCGTCGAACCTACGAGCAGTACTTC. Filled out from reference TRBV5-4 and TRBJ2-7, the complete variable domain reads ETGVTQSPTHLIKTRGQQVTLRCSSQSGHNTVSWYQQALGQGPQFIFQYYREEENGRGNFPPRFSGLQFPNYSSELNVNALELDDSALYLCASSIGRRTYEQYFGPGTRLTVT.

This clonotype was detected only a few times. V and J are TRBV30 and TRBJ2-1; D gene ambiguous. Germline assignment: CDR1 GTSNPN and CDR2 SVGIG (reference sequence). CDR3 length equals 13 residues. Trimming cost V 4 bases and J 4 bases, with 11 bases left between them. In nucleotides, the CDR3 is TGTGCCTGGACTGTAGGCGCGTACAATGAGCAGTTCTTC. Protein product: CAWTVGAYNEQFF.

The CDR3: CSAADTSFYGYTF. The DNA of the CDR3 is TGCAGCGCTGCGGACACCTCTTTCTATGGCTACACCTTC. This rearrangement joins TRBV29-1 to TRBJ1-2; perhaps TRBD1 as D (5 bases). V dropped 7 bases and J dropped 4 bases, with 16 bases sitting between them. Looked up from germline, CDR1 is SQVTM and CDR2 is ANQGSEA. There are 13 residues in the CDR3.

This clonotype was detected many times. V and J are TRBV6-2 or TRBV6-3 and TRBJ1-1; TRBD1 might be the D (6 bases). CDR3 size: 13 residues. V lost 6 bases, J lost 3 bases, and 11 bases lay in between. Germline CDR1 reads MNHEY; CDR2 reads SVGEGT. CDR3 in DNA: TGTGCCAGCAGAGACAGGTCCTACACTGAAGCTTTCTTT. Amino acid sequence: CASRDRSYTEAFF.

CDR3 loop: CASSQDLASRRSYNSPLHF. Here the CDR3 DNA reads TGCGCCAGCAGCCAAGATCTAGCCAGTCGCCGCTCCTATAATTCACCCCTCCACTTT. The rearrangement links TRBV4-3 to TRBJ1-6; D gene uncertain. Per the germline V gene, CDR1 is LGHNA and CDR2 is YSLEER. The CDR3 runs 19 residues. V lost 0 bases and J 0 bases, leaving 15 bases between the germline ends.

This chain's CDR3 is CASSPTTNPLYEQYF. CDR3 coding DNA: TGTGCCAGCTCACCTACAACGAACCCACTCTACGAGCAGTACTTC. The chain employs TRBV18 and TRBJ2-7; D unresolved. The V end was cut by 3 bases, the J end by 3 bases, with 15 bases between. The CDR3 sequence is 15 residues long. The germline gives CDR1 KGHSH, CDR2 LQKENI.

This chain links TRBV12-3 or TRBV12-4 with TRBJ2-4; TRBD2 might be the D (6 bases). Trimming left V 8 bases short and J 8 bases short, with 16 bases between. The CDR3 runs 13 residues. This CDR3 is CASGGTPGDIQYF. The CDR3 DNA follows: TGTGCCAGCGGAGGTACTCCGGGGGACATTCAGTACTTC.

This chain joins TRBV9 and TRBJ2-7, with a possible D match to TRBD2 (6 bases). The germline V and J ends were trimmed by 4 bases and 4 bases, with 21 bases remaining between them. Germline V gives CDR1 SGDLS, CDR2 YYNGEE. CDR3 size: 16 residues. This CDR3 reads CASSPGRGNLGYEQYF. The CDR3 DNA reads as TGTGCCAGCAGCCCTGGCCGGGGGAATCTTGGGTACGAGCAGTACTTC.

The rearrangement uses TRBV12-5 and TRBJ2-1; 13 nucleotides align to TRBD2. This CDR3 comprises 15 residues. The junction had 4 bases not matched to a gene; V was cut back by 7 bases and J by 4 bases. From germline, CDR1 is LGHNT and CDR2 FRNRAP. The CDR3 sequence: CASALTSGRYNEQFF. CDR3 sequence (DNA): TGTGCTAGTGCCCTGACTAGCGGGAGGTACAATGAGCAGTTCTTC.

V usage is TRBV5-1 and J usage is TRBJ2-1; D tentatively reads TRBD1 or TRBD2 (5 bases each). V lost 0 bases to trimming and J lost 9 bases, with 10 bases between them. CDR1 SGHRS and CDR2 YFSETQ come from the germline V gene. This CDR3 contains 13 residues. CDR3 residues: CASSLEAGGEQFF. The DNA of the CDR3 is TGCGCCAGCAGCTTGGAAGCTGGGGGTGAGCAGTTCTTC.